Below, 8 T cell receptor beta chains from the same sample are listed, as sequenced in a study of shared clonotypes between healthy human individuals. Produced via immunoSEQ multiplex PCR; TCRdb's table is partial and in-frame only. Found here are about 480,000 clones, over 75% of them singletons; the top ten hold roughly an eighth. The sequenced material came from PBMCs. The receptors stem from a middle-aged woman in good health. Some clones in this sample may be carry-over from other donors' samples.

The chain couples TRBV11-2 to TRBJ2-1; tentatively, D is TRBD2 (5 bases). Germline V gives CDR1 SGHAT, CDR2 FQNNGV. Trimming left V 7 bases short and J 1 base short, with 14 bases between. The CDR3 consists of 15 residues. The CDR3 region is CASTPRGASYNEQFF. The CDR3 bases are TGTGCCAGCACCCCCCGGGGAGCTTCCTACAATGAGCAGTTCTTC.

This CDR3 reads CASSLFTSSGNTIYF. The CDR3 DNA sequence: TGCGCCAGCAGCTTGTTTACGAGCTCTGGAAACACCATATATTTT. The rearrangement uses TRBV5-1 and TRBJ1-3, with no clear D. In germline, CDR1 is SGHRS, CDR2 YFSETQ. The V end was cut by 1 base, the J end by 0 bases, with 8 bases between. The CDR3 extends over 15 amino acids.

This clone was counted between two and nine times. V gene TRBV6-1 combines with J gene TRBJ1-2; D is uncertain. The ends were cut back, 1 base at V and 4 bases at J, with 13 bases in the middle. The CDR3 is made up of 15 amino acids. Germline values: CDR1 MNHNS, CDR2 SASEGT. CDR3 protein: CASSEVSTWGYGYTF. DNA of the CDR3: TGTGCCAGCAGTGAAGTATCAACATGGGGCTATGGCTACACCTTC.

This chain joins TRBV6-5 and TRBJ1-4; D not resolved. The CDR3 has 15 amino acids. V was cut by 0 bases and J by 8 bases, with 13 bases left in between. CDR1 is MNHEY and CDR2 is SVGAGI in the germline V gene. The DNA of the CDR3 is TGTGCCAGCAGTTACTCGATCTGGGGTGGGGAAAAACTGTTTTTT. Translating it yields CASSYSIWGGEKLFF.

The chain links TRBV5-6 to TRBJ2-1; no clear D. The CDR3 has 12 amino acids. Germline V lookup: CDR1 SGHDT, CDR2 YYEEEE. Trimming took 0 bases from V and 9 from J, leaving 7 bases between them. CDR3: CASSLALGEQFF. CDR3 nucleotides: TGTGCCAGCAGCTTGGCGCTTGGTGAGCAGTTCTTC.

The chain employs TRBV19 and TRBJ2-7; 11 positions match TRBD2. The CDR3 extends over 14 amino acids. Losses at the gene ends were 3 bases for V and 6 bases for J; bases not matched to a gene: 4. The V gene's germline CDR1 is LNHDA and CDR2 SQIVND (reference sequence). CDR3 bases: TGTGCCAGTAGTATCCCCGGGACTAGCGGCGAGCAGTACTTC. It specifies CASSIPGTSGEQYF.

As to this clone: A much larger clone differs by one base, so this may be a read error. The rearrangement links TRBV30 to TRBJ1-1, with no clear D. CDR3 length: 16 amino acids. The V end was cut by 0 bases, the J end by 1 base, with 15 bases between. The germline gives CDR1 GTSNPN, CDR2 SVGIG (reference sequence). The CDR3 bases are TGTGCCTGGAGTGTATCGTCCCCTTCGGGGAACACTGAAGCTTTCTTT. It codes for CAWSVSSPSGNTEAFF.

V gene TRBV29-1 combines with J gene TRBJ2-7; D is tentatively TRBD1 or TRBD2 (5 bases each). CDR1 is SQVTM, CDR2 ANQGSEA, per germline. The CDR3 covers 13 residues. The ends were cut back, 0 bases at V and 4 bases at J, with 10 bases in the middle. The CDR3 bases are TGCAGCGTTGAAGACAGGGACCAATACGAGCAGTACTTC. This codes for CSVEDRDQYEQYF.